This TCR beta chain was recorded in a study of cytomegalovirus exposure and HLA in healthy donors. Trimming left V 0 bases short and J 8 bases short, with 11 bases between. CDR1 is MNHEY, CDR2 SVGAGI, per germline. This CDR3 has 15 amino acids. PCR amplification relied on 60 Vbeta primers (plus 13 Jbeta primers). Assay used: immunoSEQ multiplex PCR; TCRdb lists only in-frame clones, some missing. The sample lists fewer than 250,000 clones, roughly three quarters occurring once. The receptor's source is a woman between 50 and 59 years old in good health and CMV-seronegative. The gene calls are TRBV6-5 and TRBJ1-6; TRBD1 is a possible D gene (5 bases). Sequenced material: PBMCs. In DNA form, the CDR3 reads TGTGCCAGCAGTTACTCGTGGGGGGGGGATTCACCCCTCCACTTT. It encodes CASSYSWGGDSPLHF.